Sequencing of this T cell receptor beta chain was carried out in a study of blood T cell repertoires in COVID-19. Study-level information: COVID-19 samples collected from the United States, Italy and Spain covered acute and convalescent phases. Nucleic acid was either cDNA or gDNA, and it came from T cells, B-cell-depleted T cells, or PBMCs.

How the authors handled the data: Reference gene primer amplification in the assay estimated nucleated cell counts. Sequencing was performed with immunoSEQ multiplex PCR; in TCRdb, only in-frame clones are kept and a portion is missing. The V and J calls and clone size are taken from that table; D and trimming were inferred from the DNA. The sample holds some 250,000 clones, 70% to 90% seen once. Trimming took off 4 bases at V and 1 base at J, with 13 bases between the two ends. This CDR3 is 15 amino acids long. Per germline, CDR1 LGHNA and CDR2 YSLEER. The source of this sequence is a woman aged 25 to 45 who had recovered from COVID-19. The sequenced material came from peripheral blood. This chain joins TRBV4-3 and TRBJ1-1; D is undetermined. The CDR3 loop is CASSLYRLGNTEAFF. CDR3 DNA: TGCGCCAGCAGCCTATACCGACTCGGGAACACTGAAGCTTTCTTT.